This T cell receptor (beta chain) was captured in a study of blood T cell repertoires in COVID-19 (TCRdb year 2020). About the investigation overall: Samples covering the acute and convalescent phases of COVID-19 were provided by collaborators in the United States, Italy and Spain. The repertoires were released in a freely available public database meant as a resource for research on the immune response to SARS-CoV-2. The dataset comprised deeply sampled blood TCRbeta repertoires from subjects exposed to, actively infected with, or recovered from COVID-19. The material from the prospective study consisted of cDNA or gDNA derived from T cells, B-cell-depleted T cells, or PBMCs. Where available, HLA class I and class II types were obtained from metadata supplied by the sample provider rather than from assay-based typing. Sample metadata almost always included a de-identified subject ID, COVID-19 status, age in years and sex. Samples came from the ongoing ImmuneRACE study (first 160 participants) plus 1,254 subjects from 6 global collaborators.

Note on this clone: No antigen is known for it. No base-level quality is on record; no much larger clone is a single base apart.

General conclusions and limits of the study: The quantity of clinical and demographic metadata differed by source and by participant and was supplied without curation.

Each collaborating institution followed its own protocols to collect whole blood in K2EDTA tubes. Collaborator samples were shipped for TCRbeta analysis as frozen whole blood, isolated PBMCs, or DNA extracted from either sample type. TCRbeta CDR3 regions were amplified from genomic DNA using the immunoSEQ Assay, a bias-controlled multiplex PCR. Per the source publication's procedure: The number of nucleated cells in each sample was estimated from the amplification of reference gene primers within the assay. To quantify the absolute abundance of each unique TCRbeta CDR3 rearrangement, sequence reads were collapsed and filtered. For each sample, productive Simpson clonality was calculated as the square root of Simpson's diversity index across productive rearrangements. Imported from immuneACCESS, the table was reduced by TCRdb to in-frame sequences with V and J called. These copies leave out some clones; in studies compared against another copy, an unresolved V gene accounts for under half, and the cause of the remainder is not known. The V and J calls and clone size were taken over from that table, and D and trimming were inferred from the DNA. The table for this sample lists roughly 200,000 clones; around 84% of them were counted only once. About a fifth of the sample is held by the ten biggest clonotypes.

The sequenced sample was peripheral blood. This TCR came from a human donor in a cohort sampled during active COVID-19.

The DNA reads TGTGCCAGCAGCCAACAACACAGGATGCAAGAGACCCAGTACTTC. Translation gives CASSQQHRMQETQYF. The V gene is TRBV21-1 and the J gene is TRBJ2-5; TRBD1 was called by the table and not checked on the DNA. TRBV21-1 is a pseudogene. The CDR3 sequence holds 15 residues, the cysteine and phenylalanine included. The kept DNA is CDR3 alone, 45 bases in frame from the first base.